This T cell receptor beta chain was identified in a study of response to subunit inactivated influenza vaccine. Study findings and constraints: Few additional T cells are recruited per seasonal influenza vaccination, authors suggested.

This clonotype was counted at least ten times. What it recognizes is unknown. TCRdb called the RT-PCR reads again in MiXCR, with one record for every CDR3 protein. Among approximately 530,000 distinct CDR3 sequences listed, 6.5% to 8% were seen once. Germline V lookup: CDR1 MGHDK, CDR2 SYGVNS. The CDR3 consists of 14 residues. The V and J ends lost 7 bases and 4 bases, in that order; junction bases with no gene match: 8. The origin of this receptor is a man between 50 and 69 years old who received an inactivated influenza vaccine. The sample consisted of PBMCs from blood, taken roughly 24 months after vaccination. The genes are TRBV25-1 and TRBJ2-7; 9 bases are shared with TRBD1. The CDR3 region is CASTPGQGFYEQYF. The CDR3 bases are TGTGCCAGCACACCGGGACAGGGCTTTTACGAGCAGTACTTC.